This T cell receptor beta chain was documented in a study of neoadjuvant anti-PD-1 for oral cavity cancer. With 6 bases clipped from V and 9 bases from J, the junction kept 7 bases outside the gene matches. The CDR3 length is 12 residues. The germline V gene has CDR1 MNHNY and CDR2 SVGAGI (reference sequence). Patients had newly diagnosed, untreated stage II-IVA oral cavity squamous cell carcinoma. Cohort: HPV-negative, locally advanced oral cavity squamous cell carcinoma patients. Findings and limits, study-wide: Treg/Th17 ratio rose with pretreatment blood and fell with post-treatment tumor TCRbeta clonality. Non-responders to neoadjuvant nivolumab had significantly more clonal PBMC T cells than responders.

Clones were read by immunoSEQ multiplex PCR, and TCRdb kept only the in-frame ones, dropping some. The sample includes about 20,000 clones, approximately 79% seen only once; the top ten take 2.7%. Regarding this clone: As yet, its antigen is unknown.

This specimen consisted of PBMCs, obtained before nivolumab (anti-PD-1) treatment. The rearrangement links TRBV6-6 to TRBJ1-1; 7 bases agree with TRBD1. This clonotype was obtained from a person aged 40 to 85 with oral cavity squamous cell carcinoma. The CDR3 DNA is TGTGCCAGCAGCCCTGAGACAGGGAAAGCTTTCTTT. It is translated as CASSPETGKAFF.